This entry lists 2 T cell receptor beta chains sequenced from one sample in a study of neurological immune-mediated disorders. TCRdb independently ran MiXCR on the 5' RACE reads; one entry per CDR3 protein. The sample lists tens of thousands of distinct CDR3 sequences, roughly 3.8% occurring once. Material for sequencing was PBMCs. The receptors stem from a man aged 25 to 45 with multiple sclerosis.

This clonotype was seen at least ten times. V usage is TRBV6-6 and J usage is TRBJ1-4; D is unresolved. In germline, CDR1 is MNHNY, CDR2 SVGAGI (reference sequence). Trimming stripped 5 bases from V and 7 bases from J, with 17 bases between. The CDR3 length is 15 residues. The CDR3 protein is CASSHATGIGEKLFF. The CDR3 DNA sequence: TGTGCCAGCAGTCATGCGACTGGGATCGGTGAAAAACTGTTTTTT.

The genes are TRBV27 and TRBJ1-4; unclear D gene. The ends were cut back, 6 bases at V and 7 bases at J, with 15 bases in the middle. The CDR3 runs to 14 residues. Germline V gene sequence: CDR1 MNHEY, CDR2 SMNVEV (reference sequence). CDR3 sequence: CASRTITWGEKLFF. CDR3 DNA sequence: TGTGCCAGCAGAACGATCACCTGGGGTGAAAAACTGTTTTTT. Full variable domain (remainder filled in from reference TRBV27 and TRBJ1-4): EAQVTQNPRYLITVTGKKLTVTCSQNMNHEYMSWYRQDPGLGLRQIYYSMNVEVTDKGDVPEGYKVSRKEKRNFPLILESPSPNQTSLYFCASRTITWGEKLFFGSGTQLSVL.